This T cell receptor (beta chain) was recorded in a study of blood T cells in healthy people across ages. Germline values: CDR1 SNHLY, CDR2 FYNNEI. The CDR3 runs 12 residues. Trimming cost V 4 bases and J 7 bases, with 9 bases left between them. Primed by a sample-barcoded 5' primer and a J-beta primer mix, a second PCR proceeded for about 7 to 11 cycles. A minimum of 2.5 million CDR3-containing paired-end reads was obtained for each sample. TCRdb re-derived calls from the 5' RACE reads in MiXCR, one entry per CDR3 protein. The table records around 700,000 distinct CDR3 sequences, roughly 25% of them present only once. These records were also assigned to another study, of T cells of mothers and their children.

Specimen: blood. The TCR originated in a boy aged 5 to 17 in good health. This chain links TRBV2 with TRBJ2-3; maybe TRBD1 (6 bases). The CDR3 DNA reads as TGTGCCAGCAGTGCGGACAGTTATACGCAGTATTTT. It is translated as CASSADSYTQYF.